A selection of T cell receptor beta chains follows, all from one sample in a study of T cells in Graves' hyperthyroidism and ophthalmopathy. In TCRdb, the multiplex PCR reads were re-called with MiXCR into one record per CDR3 protein. The sample holds around 190,000 distinct CDR3 sequences; about a sixth are singletons and the top ten take 40% to 65%. Input material: blood. All receptors come from a woman aged 45-59 years with Graves' hyperthyroidism. Both conserved end residues are part of each CDR3. A D gene is named only where the DNA matches it firmly. The size field is filled for only some rows; it gives once, few, many or a size class.

D	J	V	size	DNA	CDR3
-	TRBJ1-5	TRBV7-3	few	TGTGCCAGCAGCCTCGGGGCAGGCAAGTATAGCAATCAGCCCCAGCATTTT	CASSLGAGKYSNQPQHF
-	TRBJ1-2	TRBV28	many	TGTGCCAGCAGCGGGACTAACTATGGCTACACCTTC	CASSGTNYGYTF
TRBD2	TRBJ2-1	TRBV20-1	many	TGCAGTGCCAAGACTAGCGGGAGGTTCTATGAGCAGTTCTTC	CSAKTSGRFYEQFF
-	TRBJ2-2	TRBV28	many	TGTGCCAGCAGTTTGGCGCGAGGCACCGGGGAGCTGTTTTTT	CASSLARGTGELFF
-	TRBJ2-6	TRBV7-3	many	TGTGCCAGCAGCGACAGACAGTTCTCTGGGGCCAACGTCCTGACTTTC	CASSDRQFSGANVLTF
TRBD1	TRBJ1-5	TRBV30	many	TGTGCCTGGAGTGTAATGGACAGGAATCAGCCCCAGCATTTT	CAWSVMDRNQPQHF
-	TRBJ2-3	TRBV5-4	-	TGTGCCAGCAGCTTGTGGCAGACTAGCACAGATACGCAGTATTTT	CASSLWQTSTDTQYF
-	TRBJ2-7	TRBV14	many	TGTGCCAGCAGCCAAGCAACCGTCACCGAGCAGTACTTC	CASSQATVTEQYF
-	TRBJ2-5	TRBV7-6	-	TGTGCCAGCAGCTTAAGGGGGGCGGAGACCCAGTACTTC	CASSLRGAETQYF
TRBD1	TRBJ1-1	TRBV5-1	-	TGCGCCAGCAGCTTCGTACAGGGGGAAGCTTTCTTT	CASSFVQGEAFF
-	TRBJ1-6	TRBV28	many	TGTGCCAGCACCGTCTCGTATGGGAATTCACCCCTCCACTTT	CASTVSYGNSPLHF
-	TRBJ2-1	TRBV10-1	-	TGCGCCAGCAGTGGGACCTCTAGCTCCTACAATGAGCAGTTCTTC	CASSGTSSSYNEQFF
-	TRBJ2-4	TRBV6-1	many	TGTGCCAGCAGTCCGGGGGCGGGACAGGCCAAAAACATTCAGTACTTC	CASSPGAGQAKNIQYF
-	TRBJ2-1	TRBV6-5	many	TGTGCCAGCAGTTACGACCCAAGCTCCTACAATGAGCAGTTCTTC	CASSYDPSSYNEQFF
TRBD1	TRBJ2-1	TRBV5-1	many	TGCGCCAGCAGCTTGGGGACAGGGTACAATGAGCAGTTCTTC	CASSLGTGYNEQFF
TRBD1	TRBJ1-1	TRBV13	-	TGTGCCAGCAGCCCGACCGGGACAGGGGGTGCAGCTTTCTTT	CASSPTGTGGAAFF
TRBD1	TRBJ2-3	TRBV6-2/TRBV6-3	-	TGTGCCAGTACAGGACAGGGGGGGACAGATACGCAGTATTTT	CASTGQGGTDTQYF
TRBD2	TRBJ2-7	TRBV7-2	-	TGTGCCAGCAGCTTAGGGGGGCCGGGACTAGGGTCCTACGAGCAGTACTTC	CASSLGGPGLGSYEQYF
-	TRBJ1-1	TRBV3-1	many	TGTGCCAGCAGTCAAAAGGGGGGTAGCGGTGAAGCTTTCTTT	CASSQKGGSGEAFF
-	TRBJ1-1	TRBV7-3	many	TGTGCCAGCAGACTACAGGGGAACACTGAAGCTTTCTTT	CASRLQGNTEAFF
TRBD2	TRBJ2-7	TRBV3-1	many	TGTGCCAGCAGCCGGGGACTAGCGGGAGGCGAGCAGTACTTC	CASSRGLAGGEQYF
-	TRBJ2-7	TRBV12-3/TRBV12-4	many	TGTGCCAGCAGTGATCGGACGGGAAGCAACGAGCAGTACTTC	CASSDRTGSNEQYF